This T cell receptor beta chain appears in the sequencing data of a study of beta chain features in type 1 diabetes. Reverse transcription of all isolated RNA meant that expressed TCRB transcripts were sequenced. TCRdb's table, derived via immunoSEQ multiplex PCR, lists solely in-frame clones and lacks some. The sample yields more than 550,000 clones, roughly 13% seen once. Study-wide results and caveats: PCR might favor shorter templates, equally in patients and controls. Fewer junction insertions and more nucleotide deletions appeared in type 1 diabetes patients. Moderately but significantly shorter TCRB CDR3s were found in Type 1 diabetes patients in all four CD4+ subsets.

This clone was seen only a few times. Its target is not known. The same CDR3 arises from other DNA sequences in this sample as well. Donors underwent one heparinised blood draw, about 110 mL on average. There are 12 residues in the CDR3. Trimming shortened V by 0 bases and J by 4 bases, and 3 bases separated the two germline ends. Germline CDR1 reads SGHDT; CDR2 reads YYEEEE. The chain recombines TRBV5-6 with TRBJ2-3; the D is unclear. The sequenced sample was naive CD4+ T cells from blood. This receptor was obtained from a man younger than 35 with type 1 diabetes. The DNA for the CDR3 is TGTGCCAGCAGCTTGGGGGCAGATACGCAGTATTTT. Protein sequence: CASSLGADTQYF.